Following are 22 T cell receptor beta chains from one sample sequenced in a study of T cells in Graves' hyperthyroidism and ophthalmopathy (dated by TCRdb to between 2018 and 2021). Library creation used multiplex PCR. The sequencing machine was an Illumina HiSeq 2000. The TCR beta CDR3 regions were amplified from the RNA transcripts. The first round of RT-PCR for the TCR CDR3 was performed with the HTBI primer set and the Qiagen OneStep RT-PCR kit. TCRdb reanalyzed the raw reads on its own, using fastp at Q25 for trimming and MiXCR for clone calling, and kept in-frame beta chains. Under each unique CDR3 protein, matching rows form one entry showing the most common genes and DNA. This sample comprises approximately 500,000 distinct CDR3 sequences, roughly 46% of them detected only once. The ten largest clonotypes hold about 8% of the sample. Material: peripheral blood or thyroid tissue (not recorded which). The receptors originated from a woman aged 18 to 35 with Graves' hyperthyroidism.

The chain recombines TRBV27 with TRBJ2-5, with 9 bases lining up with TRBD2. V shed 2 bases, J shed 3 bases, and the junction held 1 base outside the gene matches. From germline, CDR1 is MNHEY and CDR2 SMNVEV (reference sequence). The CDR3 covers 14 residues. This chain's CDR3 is CASSLLAGKETQYF. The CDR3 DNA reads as TGTGCCAGCAGTTTACTAGCGGGGAAAGAGACCCAGTACTTC.

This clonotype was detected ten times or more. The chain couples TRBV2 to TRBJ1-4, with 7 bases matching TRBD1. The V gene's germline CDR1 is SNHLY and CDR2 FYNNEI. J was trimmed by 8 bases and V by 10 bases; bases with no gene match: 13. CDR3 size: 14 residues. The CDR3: CATLTRQGEEKLFF. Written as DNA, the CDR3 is TGTGCCACCCTCACCCGACAGGGTGAAGAAAAACTGTTTTTT.

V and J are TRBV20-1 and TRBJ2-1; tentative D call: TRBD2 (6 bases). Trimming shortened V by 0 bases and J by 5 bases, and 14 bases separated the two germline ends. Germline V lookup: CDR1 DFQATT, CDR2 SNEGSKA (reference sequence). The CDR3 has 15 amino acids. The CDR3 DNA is TGCAGTGCTAGAGATCCCGGGCTAGCGAACAATGAGCAGTTCTTC. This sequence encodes CSARDPGLANNEQFF.

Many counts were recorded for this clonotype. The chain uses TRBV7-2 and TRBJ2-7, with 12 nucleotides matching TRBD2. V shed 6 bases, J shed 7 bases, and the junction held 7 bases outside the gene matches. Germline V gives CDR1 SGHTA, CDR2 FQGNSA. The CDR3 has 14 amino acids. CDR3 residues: CASSRLAGVGEQYF. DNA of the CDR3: TGTGCCAGCAGTAGACTAGCGGGAGTAGGAGAGCAGTACTTC. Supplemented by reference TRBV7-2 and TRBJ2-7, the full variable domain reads GAGVSQSPSNKVTEKGKDVELRCDPISGHTALYWYRQSLGQGLEFLIYFQGNSAPDKSGLPSDRFSAERTGGSVSTLTIQRTQQEDSAVYLCASSRLAGVGEQYFGPGTRLTVT.

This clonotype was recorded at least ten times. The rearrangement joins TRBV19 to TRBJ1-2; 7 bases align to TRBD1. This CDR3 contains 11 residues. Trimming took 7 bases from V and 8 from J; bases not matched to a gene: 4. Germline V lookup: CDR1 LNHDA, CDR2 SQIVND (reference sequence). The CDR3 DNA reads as TGTGCCAGTACCCAGGGGGTGGGCTACACCTTC. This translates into CASTQGVGYTF.

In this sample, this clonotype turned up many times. The CDR3 sequence is CSASMGGNTEAFF. CDR3 DNA sequence: TGCAGTGCTAGTATGGGAGGAAACACTGAAGCTTTCTTT. The genes are TRBV20-1 and TRBJ1-1; D gene ambiguous. Looked up from germline, CDR1 is DFQATT and CDR2 is SNEGSKA (reference sequence). The CDR3 contains 13 residues. Trimming stripped 3 bases from V and 2 bases from J, with 10 bases between.

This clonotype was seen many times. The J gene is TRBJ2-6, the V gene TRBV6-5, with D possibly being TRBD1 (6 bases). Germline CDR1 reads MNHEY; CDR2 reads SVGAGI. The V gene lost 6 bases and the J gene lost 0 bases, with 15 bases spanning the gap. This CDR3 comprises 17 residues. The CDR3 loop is CASSSSGVLSGANVLTF. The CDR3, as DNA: TGTGCCAGCAGCTCCTCAGGGGTCCTCTCTGGGGCCAACGTCCTGACTTTC.

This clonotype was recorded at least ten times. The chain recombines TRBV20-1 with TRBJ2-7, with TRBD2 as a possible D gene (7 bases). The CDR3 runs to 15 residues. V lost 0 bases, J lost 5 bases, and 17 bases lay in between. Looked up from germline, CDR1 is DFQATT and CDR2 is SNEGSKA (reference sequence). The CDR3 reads CSARDQVQRDNEQYF. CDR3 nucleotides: TGCAGTGCTAGAGATCAGGTCCAGCGGGACAACGAGCAGTACTTC.

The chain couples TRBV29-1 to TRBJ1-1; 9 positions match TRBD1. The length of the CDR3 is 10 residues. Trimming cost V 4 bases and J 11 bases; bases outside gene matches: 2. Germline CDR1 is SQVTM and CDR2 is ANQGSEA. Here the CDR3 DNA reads TGCAGCGTTGGGGACAGGGCTGCTTTCTTT. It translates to CSVGDRAAFF.

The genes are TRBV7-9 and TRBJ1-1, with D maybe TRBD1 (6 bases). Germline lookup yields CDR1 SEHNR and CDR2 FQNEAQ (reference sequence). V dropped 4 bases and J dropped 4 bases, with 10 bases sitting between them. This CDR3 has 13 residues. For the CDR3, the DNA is TGTGCCAGCAGCTCGCAGGGGACCACTGAAGCTTTCTTT. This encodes CASSSQGTTEAFF.

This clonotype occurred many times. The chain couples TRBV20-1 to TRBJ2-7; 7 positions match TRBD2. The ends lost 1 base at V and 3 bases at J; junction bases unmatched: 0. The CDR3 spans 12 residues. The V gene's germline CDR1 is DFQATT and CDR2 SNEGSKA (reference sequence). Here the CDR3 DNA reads TGCAGTGCTAGAGGGACTAGCTACGAGCAGTACTTC. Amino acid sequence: CSARGTSYEQYF.

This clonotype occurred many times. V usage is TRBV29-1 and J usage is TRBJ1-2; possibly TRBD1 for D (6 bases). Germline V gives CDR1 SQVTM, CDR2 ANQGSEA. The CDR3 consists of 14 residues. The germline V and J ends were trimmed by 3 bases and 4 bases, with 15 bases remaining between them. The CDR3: CSVEGGAVGYGYTF. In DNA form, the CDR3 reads TGCAGCGTTGAGGGGGGGGCCGTTGGCTATGGCTACACCTTC.

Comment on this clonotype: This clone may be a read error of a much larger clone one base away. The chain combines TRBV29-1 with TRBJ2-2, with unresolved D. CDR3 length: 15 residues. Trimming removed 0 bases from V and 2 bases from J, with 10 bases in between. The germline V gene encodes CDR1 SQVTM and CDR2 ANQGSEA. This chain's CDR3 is CSVEDRTANTGELFF. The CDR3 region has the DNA TGCAGCGTTGAAGATCGGACGGCTAACACCGGGGAGCTGTTTTTT.

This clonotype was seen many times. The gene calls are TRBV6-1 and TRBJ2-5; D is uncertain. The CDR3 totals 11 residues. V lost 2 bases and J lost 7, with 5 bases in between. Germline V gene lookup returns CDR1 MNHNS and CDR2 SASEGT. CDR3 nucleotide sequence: TGTGCCAGCAGTGAACCGGGGACCCAGTACTTC. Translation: CASSEPGTQYF.

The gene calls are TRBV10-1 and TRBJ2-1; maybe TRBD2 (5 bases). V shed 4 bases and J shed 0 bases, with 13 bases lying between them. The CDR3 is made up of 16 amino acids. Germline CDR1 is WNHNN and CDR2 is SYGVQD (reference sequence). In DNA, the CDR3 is TGCGCCAGCAGTGTTACGGGATCGAGCTCCTACAATGAGCAGTTCTTC. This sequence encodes CASSVTGSSSYNEQFF.

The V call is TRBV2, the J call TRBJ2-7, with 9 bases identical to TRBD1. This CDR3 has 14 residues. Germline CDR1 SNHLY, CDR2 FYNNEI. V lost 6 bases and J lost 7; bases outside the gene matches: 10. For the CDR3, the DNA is TGTGCCAGCAGGACCGGGACAGGGTCGCGTGAGCAGTACTTC. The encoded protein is CASRTGTGSREQYF. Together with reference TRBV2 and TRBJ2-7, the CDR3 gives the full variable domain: EPEVTQTPSHQVTQMGQEVILRCVPISNHLYFYWYRQILGQKVEFLVSFYNNEISEKSEIFDDQFSVERPDGSNFTLKIRSTKLEDSAMYFCASRTGTGSREQYFGPGTRLTVT.

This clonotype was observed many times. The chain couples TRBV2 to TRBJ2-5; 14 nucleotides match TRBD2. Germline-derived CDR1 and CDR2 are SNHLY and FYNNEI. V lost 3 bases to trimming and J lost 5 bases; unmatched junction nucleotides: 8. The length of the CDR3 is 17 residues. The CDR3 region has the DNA TGTGCCAGCAGTGATGTAGGGACTAGCGGGAGTCTGGAGACCCAGTACTTC. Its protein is CASSDVGTSGSLETQYF.

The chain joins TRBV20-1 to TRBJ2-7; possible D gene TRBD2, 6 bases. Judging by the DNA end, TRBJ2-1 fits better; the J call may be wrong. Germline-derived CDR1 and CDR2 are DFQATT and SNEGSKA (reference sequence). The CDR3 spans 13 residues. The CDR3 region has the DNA TGCAGTGCTAGCGGGGAGGCCGGCAGGGAGCAGTTCTTC. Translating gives CSASGEAGREQFF.

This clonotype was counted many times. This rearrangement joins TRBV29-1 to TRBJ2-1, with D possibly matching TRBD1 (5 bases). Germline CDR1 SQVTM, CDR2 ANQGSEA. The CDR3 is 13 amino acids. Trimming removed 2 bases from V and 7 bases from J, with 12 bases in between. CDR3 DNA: TGCAGCGTTGAACTGCAGGGTCGGAATGAGCAGTTCTTC. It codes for CSVELQGRNEQFF.

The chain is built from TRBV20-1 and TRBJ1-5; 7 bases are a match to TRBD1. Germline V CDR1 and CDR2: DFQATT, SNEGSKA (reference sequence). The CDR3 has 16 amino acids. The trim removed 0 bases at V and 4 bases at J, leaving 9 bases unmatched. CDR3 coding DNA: TGCAGTGCTAGAGAGCTAGCGGGACAGACGAATCAGCCCCAGCATTTT. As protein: CSARELAGQTNQPQHF.

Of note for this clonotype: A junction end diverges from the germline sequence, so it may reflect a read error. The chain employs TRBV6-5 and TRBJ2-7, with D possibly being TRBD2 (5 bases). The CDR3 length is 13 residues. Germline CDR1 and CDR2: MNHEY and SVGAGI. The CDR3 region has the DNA TGTGCCATCAGTTACGAGGGTACCTACGAGCAGTACTTC. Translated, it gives CAISYEGTYEQYF.

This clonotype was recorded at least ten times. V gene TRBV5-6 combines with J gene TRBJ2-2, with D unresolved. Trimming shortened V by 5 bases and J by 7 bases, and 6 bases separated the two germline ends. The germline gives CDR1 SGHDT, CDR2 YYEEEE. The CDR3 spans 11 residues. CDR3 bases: TGTGCCAGCAGTCGGGTCGGGGAGCTGTTTTTT. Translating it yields CASSRVGELFF.